Reported below is one T cell receptor (beta chain). Its antigen specificity is not known. Per-base quality was not reported, and no clone a single base away is much larger than it. Inclusive of the bounding cysteine and phenylalanine, the CDR3 is 15 residues long. Just CDR3 DNA is preserved here, 45 bases in frame from base 1. The data stem from a study of T cell responses to AZD1222 COVID-19 vaccine (dated by TCRdb to 2020 to 2022). As for the study more broadly: TCR sequencing covered some 250 trial participants: 200 to 220 given two doses of AZD1222 and approximately 26 given two doses of MenACWY control vaccine. Trial participants were enrolled into age subgroups of 18-55, 56-69 and 70-plus years, which contained about 150, 27 and 61 TCR-sequenced participants, respectively.

The CDR3 regions of human TCRbeta chains were subjected to immunosequencing. As for the original processing: Repertoire TCRs were checked for matches against a reference library of SARS-CoV-2-specific TCRs that had been generated using the MIRA antigen-specificity platform. Breadth meant the fraction of unique TCRs that were SARS-CoV-2-associated, whereas depth meant the fraction of total T cells that were SARS-CoV-2-associated. Each spike-specific TCR was assigned to its reactive spike region and to a CD4 or CD8 class using the MIRA data. Log10-transformed breadth and depth values were compared by one-way ANOVA with Sidak's multiple comparisons tests. This is the immuneACCESS table as TCRdb keeps it, with only in-frame sequences that have V and J called. A part of the clones is gone; compared with another copy, unresolved V genes explain less than half, and the rest is unexplained. That table is the source of V, J and clone size, and D and trimming were worked out from the DNA. The sample profile shows under 200,000 clones; 90% to 95% of them were found once. Together, the top ten hold approximately 1.2% of the sample.

The time point label corresponds to: about 28 days (+/-7) after the second vaccine dose. AZD1222 recipients with second doses at about 4 weeks or about 12 weeks were pooled, because spike-specific TCR depth and breadth did not differ between schedules. The vaccinee samples were drawn from two UK trials, COV001 and COV002, one of which was a single-blind randomized controlled phase 2/3 trial testing AZD1222 (ChAdOx1 nCoV-19) in healthy adults. For TCRbeta chain sequencing, PBMC samples were collected from trial participants at day 0 and at day 28 after the second dose. Beyond this particular receptor, the publication reports: CD4 TCRs associated with the vaccine covered the entire spike protein, and the dominant responses were in regions 160-218 and 743-854. No day 14 peak-response samples were available, so repertoires were characterized only after the peak T cell response. In the small 56-69-year group, the increase in depth fell short of significance, most likely because of low power. Participants were mostly white British and included more females than males, and it was suggested by the authors that clonal diversity may have been underestimated. Spike-specific TCR breadth and depth rose significantly after two AZD1222 doses compared with day 0 and with MenACWY recipients. Conclusions about previously exposed vaccinees were limited because only a handful of AZD1222 recipients were SARS-CoV-2 seropositive at baseline. Reportedly, close to half of the unique spike-specific TCRs recognized epitopes lying outside the regions that are mutated in the B.1.351 and B.1.1.7 variants.

The chain is encoded by TRBV21-1 joined to TRBJ2-3; the D segment call TRBD1 is taken from the table without a DNA check. TRBV21-1 is a pseudogene locus. The sequencing used peripheral blood, collected 28 days after the second AZD1222 dose. This sequence was found in an adult who received the AZD1222 COVID-19 vaccine. The bases are TGTGCCAGCAGCAAAAGGAGGGGGCCGGGAGATACGCAGTATTTT. Its protein product is CASSKRRGPGDTQYF.